The 21 T cell receptor beta chains below come from one sample, sequenced in a study of T cells in localized non-small cell lung cancer. Using immunoSEQ multiplex PCR, the repertoire was profiled, and TCRdb retains in-frame clones only, with some absent. The sample yields about 46,000 clones, 81% seen once. The sequencing used peripheral blood mononuclear cells, collected before any cancer treatment. These receptors originate from a man aged 35 to 69 with stage III lung adenocarcinoma.

The V gene is TRBV5-1, the J gene TRBJ2-3; D call uncertain. This CDR3 contains 16 residues. Germline values: CDR1 SGHRS, CDR2 YFSETQ. V lost 0 bases to trimming and J lost 2 bases, with 13 bases between them. CDR3 DNA sequence: TGCGCCAGCAGCTTGGGCCGCGCCACCCACACAGATACGCAGTATTTT. It yields the protein CASSLGRATHTDTQYF.

This chain joins TRBV2 and TRBJ1-6; 7 bases line up with TRBD1. This CDR3 is 21 amino acids long. Germline V gene lookup returns CDR1 SNHLY and CDR2 FYNNEI. Losses at the gene ends were 5 bases for V and 10 bases for J; bases not matched to a gene: 29. CDR3 DNA sequence: TGTGCCAGCAGTTCAAACTTTAGGGCGGGACAGTTGAATTTAGTTGGATCACCCCTCCACTTT. Its translation is CASSSNFRAGQLNLVGSPLHF.

Note on this clone: The same CDR3 can be traced to other DNA sequences in this sample. This chain uses TRBV28 with TRBJ1-2, with D unresolved. Germline assignment: CDR1 MDHEN and CDR2 SYDVKM. The CDR3 is 13 amino acids. Trimming stripped 2 bases from V and 4 bases from J, with 8 bases between. CDR3 sequence (DNA): TGTGCCAGCAGTTTAATGGCAGTCTATGGCTACACCTTC. Amino acid sequence: CASSLMAVYGYTF.

The chain joins TRBV5-4 to TRBJ2-1; 8 bases match TRBD2. The CDR3 is 14 amino acids. The junction had 6 bases not matched to a gene; V was cut back by 3 bases and J by 7 bases. Germline V gene data show CDR1 as SGHNT and CDR2 as YYREEE (reference sequence). The CDR3 DNA is TGTGCCAGCAGCTCGGGACTAGGCTCGAATGAGCAGTTCTTC. This codes for CASSSGLGSNEQFF. The full variable domain, rest sourced from reference TRBV5-4 and TRBJ2-1, is ETGVTQSPTHLIKTRGQQVTLRCSSQSGHNTVSWYQQALGQGPQFIFQYYREEENGRGNFPPRFSGLQFPNYSSELNVNALELDDSALYLCASSSGLGSNEQFFGPGTRLTVL.

The chain employs TRBV2 and TRBJ2-3; 9 bases are shared with TRBD2. Germline V gene data show CDR1 as SNHLY and CDR2 as FYNNEI. This CDR3 has 17 residues. V shed 3 bases and J 2 bases; nucleotides not matched to a gene: 9. CDR3: CASSDERRGGLTDTQYF. The CDR3 coding sequence is TGTGCCAGCAGTGATGAGCGGCGGGGGGGACTCACAGATACGCAGTATTTT.

The chain carries TRBV19 and TRBJ1-1, with D perhaps matching TRBD1 (5 bases). Trimming took 6 bases from V and 1 from J, leaving 9 bases between them. Germline CDR1 is LNHDA and CDR2 is SQIVND (reference sequence). This CDR3 region has 13 residues. CDR3 sequence (DNA): TGTGCCAGTAGCTTAGGACAGAACACTGAAGCTTTCTTT. Protein: CASSLGQNTEAFF.

The chain combines TRBV7-9 with TRBJ2-3; 8 nucleotides match TRBD2. The V gene end was trimmed by 0 bases and the J gene end by 2 bases; junction bases not matched to a gene: 7. The CDR3 is made up of 17 amino acids. Germline lookup yields CDR1 SEHNR and CDR2 FQNEAQ (reference sequence). CDR3: CASSLALAGFTTDTQYF. The CDR3 DNA reads TGTGCCAGCAGCTTAGCGCTAGCGGGCTTCACCACAGATACGCAGTATTTT.

The V and J genes are TRBV5-6 and TRBJ2-5; TRBD2 matches at 9 bases. CDR1 SGHDT and CDR2 YYEEEE come from the germline V gene. V shed 2 bases, J shed 5 bases, and the junction held 13 bases outside the gene matches. The length of the CDR3 is 17 residues. The CDR3 sequence: CASSLGSGLAFGETQYF. CDR3 nucleotide sequence: TGTGCCAGCAGCTTAGGGTCGGGACTAGCCTTCGGGGAGACCCAGTACTTC.

The chain combines TRBV7-2 with TRBJ2-5, with D unresolved. Between the trimmed V and J ends, which lost 2 bases and 2 bases, there was a span of 3 bases. Germline assignment: CDR1 SGHTA and CDR2 FQGNSA. The CDR3 contains 12 residues. CDR3 protein: CASSLFQETQYF. Here the CDR3 DNA reads TGTGCCAGCAGCTTATTTCAAGAGACCCAGTACTTC.

This rearrangement joins TRBV30 to TRBJ2-2, with no clear D. The CDR3 sequence is 11 residues long. V was shortened by 4 bases and J by 7 bases, with 7 bases between the two germline ends. The germline V gene has CDR1 GTSNPN and CDR2 SVGIG (reference sequence). The DNA of the CDR3 is TGTGCCTGGACCCCTGGCGGGGAGCTGTTTTTT. Translating it yields CAWTPGGELFF.

This chain joins TRBV29-1 and TRBJ2-1; 8 nucleotides align to TRBD2. This CDR3 region has 14 residues. The germline CDR1 and CDR2 sequences are SQVTM and ANQGSEA. The junction had 4 bases not matched to a gene; V was cut back by 6 bases and J by 0 bases. CDR3 sequence (DNA): TGCAGCGTCCTAAGCGGGAGCTCCTACAATGAGCAGTTCTTC. Protein: CSVLSGSSYNEQFF.

The gene calls are TRBV6-6 and TRBJ2-7, with D perhaps matching TRBD1 or TRBD2 (5 bases each). Germline CDR1 reads MNHNY; CDR2 reads SVGAGI (reference sequence). This CDR3 comprises 12 residues. V was shortened by 7 bases and J by 4 bases, with 11 bases between the two germline ends. The CDR3 nucleotides are TGTGCCAGCAAGGGGAGTTTATACGAGCAGTACTTC. Translation: CASKGSLYEQYF.

This clone was detected only a few times. The genes are TRBV19 and TRBJ2-5, with a tentative D call TRBD1 (5 bases). The germline V gene has CDR1 LNHDA and CDR2 SQIVND (reference sequence). This CDR3 has 15 amino acids. Between the trimmed V and J ends, which lost 4 bases and 1 base, there was a span of 13 bases. This CDR3 reads CASSRQGRSQETQYF. CDR3 DNA: TGTGCCAGTAGTAGGCAGGGAAGGAGCCAAGAGACCCAGTACTTC.

The CDR3 DNA sequence: TGTGCCAGCAGCTACCTAGGGGTTGGGTACAATGAGCAGTTCTTC. This codes for CASSYLGVGYNEQFF. This chain links TRBV13 with TRBJ2-1; perhaps TRBD1 as D (5 bases). Germline V gene lookup returns CDR1 PRHDT and CDR2 FYEKMQ (reference sequence). The CDR3 spans 15 residues. V lost 4 bases and J 4 bases, leaving 14 bases between the germline ends. Supplemented by reference TRBV13 and TRBJ2-1, the full variable domain reads AAGVIQSPRHLIKEKRETATLKCYPIPRHDTVYWYQQGPGQDPQFLISFYEKMQSDKGSIPDRFSAQQFSDYHSELNMSSLELGDSALYFCASSYLGVGYNEQFFGPGTRLTVL.

V gene TRBV20-1 combines with J gene TRBJ2-5, with TRBD1 matching 10 bases. Trimming at V came to 6 bases and at J to 5 bases, leaving 0 bases not matched to a gene. CDR1 DFQATT and CDR2 SNEGSKA come from the germline V gene (reference sequence). CDR3 length equals 11 residues. CDR3 amino acids: CSADRGETQYF. CDR3 nucleotides: TGCAGTGCGGACAGGGGGGAGACCCAGTACTTC.

The V and J genes are TRBV6-5 and TRBJ1-4, with D possibly being TRBD1 (6 bases). Germline V CDR1 and CDR2: MNHEY, SVGAGI. There are 14 residues in the CDR3. V was shortened by 2 bases and J by 5 bases, with 9 bases between the two germline ends. The DNA for the CDR3 is TGTGCCAGCAGTTACGGACAGTCAAATGAAAAACTGTTTTTT. Amino acid sequence: CASSYGQSNEKLFF.

This clone came up once. CDR3 DNA: TGTGCCAGCAGTTCCGAGGGGGCTAGCAATCAGCCCCAGCATTTT. This gives the protein CASSSEGASNQPQHF. This chain connects TRBV28 to TRBJ1-5, with TRBD1 matching over 7 bases. The CDR3 spans 15 residues. The J segment lost 0 bases and the V segment lost 4 bases, leaving 3 bases of the junction unmatched. Germline V gives CDR1 MDHEN, CDR2 SYDVKM. Filled out from reference TRBV28 and TRBJ1-5, the complete variable domain reads DVKVTQSSRYLVKRTGEKVFLECVQDMDHENMFWYRQDPGLGLRLIYFSYDVKMKEKGDIPEGYSVSREKKERFSLILESASTNQTSMYLCASSSEGASNQPQHFGDGTRLSIL.

This rearrangement joins TRBV4-3 to TRBJ1-1; possibly TRBD1 for D (5 bases). The CDR3 runs to 15 residues. V lost 4 bases to trimming and J lost 3 bases, with 15 bases between them. Germline V gene sequence: CDR1 LGHNA, CDR2 YSLEER. The CDR3 region has the DNA TGCGCCAGCAGCCCCCTGGGCGTGGGGGACACTGAAGCTTTCTTT. This sequence encodes CASSPLGVGDTEAFF.

This sequence joins TRBV5-1 and TRBJ2-1; D unresolved. Germline-derived CDR1 and CDR2 are SGHRS and YFSETQ. The V end was cut by 1 base, the J end by 4 bases, with 12 bases between. CDR3 length: 15 amino acids. In nucleotides, the CDR3 is TGCGCCAGCAGCTTGTTTTATGACGGGTACAATGAGCAGTTCTTC. Protein product: CASSLFYDGYNEQFF.

This clone has only one observation. The V gene is TRBV4-2, the J gene TRBJ2-5; D not certain. In germline, CDR1 is LGHNA, CDR2 YNFKEQ. This CDR3 spans 14 amino acids. V lost 2 bases to trimming and J lost 2 bases, with 9 bases between them. The CDR3 protein is CASSQPGPQETQYF. CDR3 sequence (DNA): TGTGCCAGCAGCCAACCCGGGCCGCAAGAGACCCAGTACTTC.

The gene calls are TRBV5-6 and TRBJ2-5, with D possibly TRBD1 on 7 matching bases. V was clipped by 4 bases and J by 6 bases, with 25 bases between them. The germline V gene has CDR1 SGHDT and CDR2 YYEEEE. The CDR3 totals 17 residues. CDR3 coding DNA: TGTGCCAGCAGCCCCGAAGGAGGGGGCGCGGGAATCAAGACCCAGTACTTC. The encoded protein is CASSPEGGGAGIKTQYF.